This T cell receptor beta chain is from a study of blood T cell repertoires in COVID-19. This clone counts as medium-sized. The age range of participants was about 18 to 89 years, with residence in approximately 25 US areas. Assignment of participants to cohorts was predicated upon participant-reported clinical history. Clones were sequenced by immunoSEQ multiplex PCR, and TCRdb holds only the in-frame ones, with some missing. The sample contains about 180,000 clones, roughly 86% of which appear only once. V was clipped by 5 bases and J by 5 bases, with 10 bases between them. CDR1 is MNHEY and CDR2 is SVGEGT in the germline V gene. This CDR3 has 13 amino acids.

This clonotype was sampled from a woman aged 30 to 39 who had recovered from COVID-19. V usage is TRBV6-2 or TRBV6-3 and J usage is TRBJ2-1, with TRBD1 as a possible D gene (6 bases). Source material: PBMCs or T cells enriched from blood (not recorded which). The CDR3 coding sequence is TGTGCCAGCAGTATGGGGGCCCACAATGAGCAGTTCTTC. It specifies CASSMGAHNEQFF.